This TCR beta chain was captured by sequencing in a study of T-cell reconstitution after alpha-beta-depleted transplantation in children. Study conclusions and caveats: Recipient T cells and thymic progenitors that survived gave rise to the high TCRbeta diversity observed at day 60 in some patients.

This CDR3 is built from 13 residues. The V end was cut by 5 bases, the J end by 4 bases, with 11 bases between. Concerning this clonotype itself: Its specificity is unknown.

A TCRbeta library incorporating unique molecular identifiers was prepared. TCRdb reprocessed the PCR reads via MiXCR and lists one record per CDR3 protein. The sample lists around 490,000 distinct CDR3 sequences, about an eighth occurring once. This specimen consisted of PBMCs, mostly from graft donor cells, obtained 180 days after TCRalphabeta/CD19-depleted stem cell transplant. This clonotype originated in a female patient aged 2-15 years who had a stem cell transplant for aplastic anemia, so the T cells may come from the graft donor. The rearrangement uses TRBV12-3 or TRBV12-4 and TRBJ1-2; D uncertain. The CDR3: CASSPRSSYGYTF. In DNA, the CDR3 is TGTGCCAGCAGTCCCCGATCCTCCTATGGCTACACCTTC.